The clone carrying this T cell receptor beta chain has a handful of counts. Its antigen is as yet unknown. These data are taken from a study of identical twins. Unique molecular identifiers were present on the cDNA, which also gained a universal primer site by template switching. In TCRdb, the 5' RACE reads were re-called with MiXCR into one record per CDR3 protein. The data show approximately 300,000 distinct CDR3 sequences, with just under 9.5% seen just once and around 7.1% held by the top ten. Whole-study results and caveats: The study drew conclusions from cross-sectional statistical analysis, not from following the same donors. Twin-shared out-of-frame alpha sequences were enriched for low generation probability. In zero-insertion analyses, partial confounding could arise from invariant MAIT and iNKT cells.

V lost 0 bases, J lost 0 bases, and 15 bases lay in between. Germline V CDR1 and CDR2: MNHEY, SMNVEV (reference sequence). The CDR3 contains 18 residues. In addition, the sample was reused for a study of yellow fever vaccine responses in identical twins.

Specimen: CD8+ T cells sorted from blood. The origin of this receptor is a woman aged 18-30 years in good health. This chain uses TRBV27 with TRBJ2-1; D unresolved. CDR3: CASSLSIGGDISYNEQFF. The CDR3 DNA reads TGTGCCAGCAGTTTATCGATAGGCGGAGACATCTCCTACAATGAGCAGTTCTTC.